Below are 14 T cell receptor beta chains sequenced from a single sample in a study of shared clonotypes between healthy human individuals. Profiled with immunoSEQ multiplex PCR; TCRdb holds only in-frame clones, not every one. This sample has about 590,000 clones; just under 97% occur once, and the top ten carry 0.11%. Naive CD8 cells were CD45RO-negative, positively selected for CCR7, excluding terminally differentiated effector memory CD45RA+ cells. The material sequenced was naive CD8+ T cells sorted from blood. Receptors were obtained from a woman aged 25 to 39 in good health.

This chain connects TRBV7-8 to TRBJ2-1, with a tentative D call TRBD2 (5 bases). V gave up 4 bases and J gave up 10 bases, with 11 bases separating them. The V gene's germline CDR1 is SGHVS and CDR2 FQNEAQ. The CDR3 covers 12 residues. Here the CDR3 reads CASSSTDLEQFF. CDR3 nucleotide sequence: TGTGCCAGCAGCTCAACGGACTTAGAGCAGTTCTTC.

The chain uses TRBV1 and TRBJ2-5; the DNA was not compared with TRBD2, the D call given in the table. TRBV1 is termed a pseudogene. The CDR3 is 16 residues long. CDR3 amino acids: CTSSQDIREGHKTQYF. The CDR3 coding sequence is TGCACCAGCAGCCAAGATATCCGGGAGGGCCACAAGACCCAGTACTTC.

The gene calls are TRBV6-1 and TRBJ1-5; D is unresolved. Germline values: CDR1 MNHNS, CDR2 SASEGT. V shed 3 bases and J shed 1 base, with 13 bases lying between them. The CDR3 is 16 amino acids. Here the CDR3 DNA reads TGTGCCAGCAGTGACACGGGCCTGGGAAGCAATCAGCCCCAGCATTTT. Amino acids: CASSDTGLGSNQPQHF.

As concerns this clone: One junction end disagrees with the germline gene, perhaps due to a read error. This sample includes further DNA sequences coding for the same CDR3. The chain recombines TRBV6-1 with TRBJ2-7; a possible D gene is TRBD2 (5 bases). Germline-derived CDR1 and CDR2 are MNHNS and SASEGT. CDR3 length: 10 residues. The CDR3 protein is CASSGYEQYF. CDR3 in DNA: TGCGCCAGCAGCGGTTACGAGCAGTACTTC.

The V gene is TRBV23-1, the J gene TRBJ1-1; TRBD1 agrees at 8 bases. TRBV23-1 counts as an open reading frame of uncertain function. The CDR3 contains 17 residues. V dropped 10 bases and J dropped 4; count of bases not matched to a gene: 20. In DNA, the CDR3 is TGCGCCAATAAGACAGGGGAGCCCCCAATTTTGGGCACTGAAGCTTTCTTT. Amino acids: CANKTGEPPILGTEAFF.

This rearrangement joins TRBV5-4 to TRBJ2-7, with unresolved D. The germline V and J ends were trimmed by 4 bases and 2 bases, with 13 bases remaining between them. Germline V CDR1 and CDR2: SGHNT, YYREEE (reference sequence). The CDR3 length is 14 residues. The CDR3 region has the DNA TGTGCCAGCAGCCAGAGAGACCACCCCTACGAGCAGTACTTC. This encodes CASSQRDHPYEQYF. Together with reference TRBV5-4 and TRBJ2-7, the CDR3 gives the full variable domain: ETGVTQSPTHLIKTRGQQVTLRCSSQSGHNTVSWYQQALGQGPQFIFQYYREEENGRGNFPPRFSGLQFPNYSSELNVNALELDDSALYLCASSQRDHPYEQYFGPGTRLTVT.

The CDR3: CASSELKGARSPNEQFF. CDR3 nucleotides: TGTGCCAGCAGTGAACTGAAGGGGGCCAGATCACCCAATGAGCAGTTCTTC. The rearrangement joins TRBV6-1 to TRBJ2-1, with TRBD1 identical over 7 bases. Trimming at V came to 2 bases and at J to 6 bases, leaving 13 bases not matched to a gene. CDR1 is MNHNS and CDR2 is SASEGT in the germline V gene. The CDR3 contains 17 residues.

The V call is TRBV27, the J call TRBJ2-1; D is perhaps TRBD1 (6 bases). The CDR3 loop spans 14 amino acids. Germline loops: CDR1 MNHEY, CDR2 SMNVEV (reference sequence). V shed 7 bases and J shed 0 bases, with 10 bases lying between them. This CDR3 reads CASNLGGSYNEQFF. CDR3 DNA: TGTGCCAGCAACTTAGGGGGCTCCTACAATGAGCAGTTCTTC.

This CDR3 reads CASSPKGDYSNQPQHF. In nucleotides, the CDR3 is TGCGCCAGCAGCCCCAAGGGGGACTATAGCAATCAGCCCCAGCATTTT. The V call is TRBV4-1, the J call TRBJ1-5; a possible D gene is TRBD1 (6 bases). Germline-derived CDR1 and CDR2 are MGHRA and YSYEKL. Trimming shortened V by 4 bases and J by 0 bases, and 13 bases separated the two germline ends. CDR3 length equals 16 residues.

This chain links TRBV9 with TRBJ2-7, with 7 bases aligning to TRBD2. With 4 bases clipped from V and 2 bases from J, the junction kept 12 bases outside the gene matches. The CDR3 runs to 16 residues. Germline V CDR1 and CDR2: SGDLS, YYNGEE. In DNA form, the CDR3 reads TGTGCCAGCAGCTATGATACCGGGACTAAAGCCTACGAGCAGTACTTC. Its translation: CASSYDTGTKAYEQYF.

The genes are TRBV11-2 and TRBJ1-6, with TRBD1 as a possible D gene (5 bases). Trimming pared 8 bases from V and 7 bases from J, leaving 12 bases between. The CDR3 spans 13 residues. CDR1 and CDR2 (germline): SGHAT, FQNNGV. CDR3 sequence (DNA): TGTGCCAGCGGACAATACGCAAATTCACCCCTCCACTTT. Translated, it gives CASGQYANSPLHF.

V gene TRBV30 combines with J gene TRBJ2-6; no clear D. Germline V CDR1 and CDR2: GTSNPN, SVGIG (reference sequence). The V end was cut by 1 base, the J end by 1 base, with 2 bases between. The CDR3 is 13 residues long. CDR3 region: CAWSGSGANVLTF. The DNA of the CDR3 is TGTGCCTGGAGTGGATCTGGGGCCAACGTCCTGACTTTC.

The genes are TRBV2 and TRBJ2-2; 7 bases are a match to TRBD1. With 6 bases clipped from V and 3 bases from J, the junction kept 4 bases outside the gene matches. This CDR3 has 14 amino acids. CDR1 is SNHLY and CDR2 is FYNNEI in the germline V gene. The CDR3 sequence: CASSADRDTGELFF. CDR3 sequence (DNA): TGTGCCAGCAGCGCCGACAGGGACACCGGGGAGCTGTTTTTT.

This clone appeared once. This rearrangement joins TRBV11-2 to TRBJ2-1; D is possibly TRBD2 (6 bases). In germline, CDR1 is SGHAT, CDR2 FQNNGV. The length of the CDR3 is 18 residues. Trimming pared 1 base from V and 7 bases from J, leaving 23 bases between. In nucleotides, the CDR3 is TGTGCCAGCAGCTTAGTGAATGCAGGGTTGGAGGGATGGAATGAGCAGTTCTTC. Translation gives CASSLVNAGLEGWNEQFF.